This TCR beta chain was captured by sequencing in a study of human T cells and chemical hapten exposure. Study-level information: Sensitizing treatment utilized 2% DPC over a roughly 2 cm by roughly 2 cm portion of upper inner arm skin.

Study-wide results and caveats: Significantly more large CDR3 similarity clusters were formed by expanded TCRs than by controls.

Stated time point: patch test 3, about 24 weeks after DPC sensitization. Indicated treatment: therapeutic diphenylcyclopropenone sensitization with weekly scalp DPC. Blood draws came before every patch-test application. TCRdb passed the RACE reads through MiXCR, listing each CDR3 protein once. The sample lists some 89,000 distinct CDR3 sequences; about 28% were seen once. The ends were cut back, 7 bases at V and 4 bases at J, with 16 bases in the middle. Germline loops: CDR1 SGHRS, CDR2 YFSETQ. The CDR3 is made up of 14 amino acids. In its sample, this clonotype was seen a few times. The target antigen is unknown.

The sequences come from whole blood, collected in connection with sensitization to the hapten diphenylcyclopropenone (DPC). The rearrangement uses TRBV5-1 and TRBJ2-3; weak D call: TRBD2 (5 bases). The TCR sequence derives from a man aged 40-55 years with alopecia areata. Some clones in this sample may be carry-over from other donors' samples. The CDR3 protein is CASAPGDVADTQYF. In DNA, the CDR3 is TGCGCCAGCGCCCCCGGGGATGTGGCAGATACGCAGTATTTT.